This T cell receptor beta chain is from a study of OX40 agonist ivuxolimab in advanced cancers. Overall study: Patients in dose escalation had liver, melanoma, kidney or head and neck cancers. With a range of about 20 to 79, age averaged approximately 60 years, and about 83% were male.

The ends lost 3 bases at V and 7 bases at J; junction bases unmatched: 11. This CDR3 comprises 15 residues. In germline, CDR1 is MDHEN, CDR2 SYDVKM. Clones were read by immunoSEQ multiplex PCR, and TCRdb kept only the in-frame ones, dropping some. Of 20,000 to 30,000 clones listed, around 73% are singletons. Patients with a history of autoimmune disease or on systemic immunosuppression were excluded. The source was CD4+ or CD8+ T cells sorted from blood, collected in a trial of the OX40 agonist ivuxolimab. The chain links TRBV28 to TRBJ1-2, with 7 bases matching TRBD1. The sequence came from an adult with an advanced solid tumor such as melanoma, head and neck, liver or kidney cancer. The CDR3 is CASSFSRAGGVGYTF. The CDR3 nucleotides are TGTGCCAGCAGTTTCTCTAGGGCAGGGGGTGTTGGCTACACCTTC.